This entry lists 2 T cell receptor beta chains sequenced from one sample in a study of identical twins. TCRdb redid the calling of the 5' RACE reads with MiXCR, one entry per CDR3 protein. In the table there are about 520,000 distinct CDR3 sequences, 20% to 25% of which are singletons. The sample was also linked to a second study, of T cells expressing NK-cell markers.

The sequencing sample was made of CD4+ T cells sorted from blood. These receptors all stem from a woman aged 18-29 years in good health.

The genes are TRBV11-3 and TRBJ1-1; TRBD1 agrees at 11 bases. Trimming cost V 5 bases and J 9 bases; bases outside gene matches: 8. The CDR3 runs to 14 residues. Germline loops: CDR1 SGHNT, CDR2 YENEEA. CDR3 in amino acids: CASSDLRDRGKAFF. Here the CDR3 DNA reads TGTGCCAGCAGCGACCTCCGGGACAGGGGGAAAGCTTTCTTT.

The CDR3 DNA is TGCGCCAGCAGCTTGGAGCAGGATGAGCAGTTCTTC. Protein product: CASSLEQDEQFF. The V call is TRBV5-1, the J call TRBJ2-1; D call uncertain. The germline V and J ends were trimmed by 0 bases and 8 bases, with 6 bases remaining between them. Germline CDR1 reads SGHRS; CDR2 reads YFSETQ. CDR3 length equals 12 residues.